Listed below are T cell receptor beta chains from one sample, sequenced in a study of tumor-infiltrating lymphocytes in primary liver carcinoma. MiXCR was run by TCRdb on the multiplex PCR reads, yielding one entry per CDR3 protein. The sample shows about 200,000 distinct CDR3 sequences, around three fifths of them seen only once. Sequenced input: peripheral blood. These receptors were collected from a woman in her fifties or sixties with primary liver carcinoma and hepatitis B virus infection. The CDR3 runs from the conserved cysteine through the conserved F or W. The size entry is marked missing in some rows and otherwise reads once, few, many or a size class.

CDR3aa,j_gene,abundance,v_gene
CASSFRQKTEAFF,TRBJ1-1,many,TRBV12-3/TRBV12-4
CSLEIQHTDTQYF,TRBJ2-3,.,TRBV29-1
CASSYSSPLEGYEQYF,TRBJ2-7,few,TRBV6-5
CASSVGGSGSYNEQFF,TRBJ2-1,.,TRBV9
CASSLGAQHNEKLFF,TRBJ1-4,.,TRBV12-3/TRBV12-4
CASSGGTGSNYGYTF,TRBJ1-2,few,TRBV7-9
CASSNWTRETQYF,TRBJ2-5,.,TRBV11-1
CCVAVVADKQYF,TRBJ2-3,once,TRBV29-1
CASSTTPSSDTKYF,TRBJ2-3,.,TRBV11-2
CASRLSTAITDTQYF,TRBJ2-3,many,TRBV5-1
CASSFEGWGNNEQFF,TRBJ2-1,many,TRBV11-2